These 18 T cell receptor beta chains share one sample of origin, sequenced in a study of blood T cell repertoires in COVID-19. Only in-frame clones appear in the TCRdb table, and some are missing; sequencing was by immunoSEQ multiplex PCR. The data hold about 78,000 clones, with approximately 90% observed a single time. Sequencing was carried out using peripheral blood. Receptors originate from a woman of 80 years or more with active or convalescent COVID-19.

The chain employs TRBV19 and TRBJ1-2; 8 bases fit TRBD1. CDR1 is LNHDA and CDR2 is SQIVND in the germline V gene (reference sequence). This CDR3 contains 14 residues. With 5 bases clipped from V and 0 bases from J, the junction kept 2 bases outside the gene matches. The CDR3 bases are TGTGCCAGTAGTGCGGACAGGGCTAACTATGGCTACACCTTC. It codes for CASSADRANYGYTF.

The gene calls are TRBV27 and TRBJ1-4; 10 positions match TRBD1. Germline V lookup: CDR1 MNHEY, CDR2 SMNVEV (reference sequence). V gave up 6 bases and J gave up 7 bases; unmatched junction bases: 8. The CDR3 sequence is 15 residues long. The CDR3 loop reads CASSDRGRPGEKLFF. The CDR3 DNA sequence: TGTGCCAGCAGCGACAGGGGGCGCCCCGGTGAAAAACTGTTTTTT.

This chain joins TRBV28 and TRBJ2-5; a possible D gene is TRBD1 (6 bases). Trimming took off 6 bases at V and 2 bases at J, with 16 bases between the two ends. The CDR3 runs 15 residues. The germline CDR1 and CDR2 sequences are MDHEN and SYDVKM. In nucleotides, the CDR3 is TGTGCCAGCAGCTCAGGGACAAAGTCTCAAGAGACCCAGTACTTC. Protein: CASSSGTKSQETQYF. Combining the CDR3 with reference TRBV28 and TRBJ2-5 gives the whole variable domain DVKVTQSSRYLVKRTGEKVFLECVQDMDHENMFWYRQDPGLGLRLIYFSYDVKMKEKGDIPEGYSVSREKKERFSLILESASTNQTSMYLCASSSGTKSQETQYFGPGTRLLVL.

Only a few counts were recorded for this clone. The rearrangement uses TRBV6-5 and TRBJ1-2, with a possible D match to TRBD1 (5 bases). Germline lookup yields CDR1 MNHEY and CDR2 SVGAGI. Trimming pared 3 bases from V and 7 bases from J, leaving 15 bases between. This CDR3 comprises 14 residues. The CDR3 loop is CASSYSQTAGGYTF. CDR3 nucleotide sequence: TGTGCCAGCAGTTATAGCCAGACAGCAGGTGGCTACACCTTC.

CDR3 in DNA: TGTGCCAGCAGCGATCGACAGGGCCGGGGCACCGGGGAGCTGTTTTTT. It codes for CASSDRQGRGTGELFF. The chain is built from TRBV9 and TRBJ2-2, with TRBD1 matching 7 bases. With V trimmed by 3 bases and J by 4 bases, 9 bases remained unmatched. Germline V gene data show CDR1 as SGDLS and CDR2 as YYNGEE. The CDR3 loop spans 16 amino acids.

V usage is TRBV18 and J usage is TRBJ1-2; 7 bases match TRBD1. J lost 8 bases, V lost 3 bases, and 15 bases had no gene match. Germline V CDR1 and CDR2: KGHSH, LQKENI. The CDR3 runs to 16 residues. As DNA, the CDR3 is TGTGCCAGCTCACCCCGCGACAGGGCCGGATTGGGGGGCTACACCTTC. Translating it yields CASSPRDRAGLGGYTF.

The chain has TRBV9 and TRBJ1-1; D unresolved. There are 13 residues in the CDR3. Per the germline V gene, CDR1 is SGDLS and CDR2 is YYNGEE. V lost 0 bases, J lost 5 bases, and 8 bases lay in between. DNA for the CDR3: TGTGCCAGCAGCGTAGCTCTCGGGACTGAAGCTTTCTTT. It codes for CASSVALGTEAFF.

This chain connects TRBV6-2 or TRBV6-3 to TRBJ2-7; D possibly corresponds to TRBD2 (5 bases). Per germline, CDR1 MNHEY and CDR2 SVGEGT. The CDR3 runs to 13 residues. V dropped 6 bases and J dropped 2 bases, with 11 bases sitting between them. The CDR3 DNA is TGTGCCAGCAGCCGGACGGGGACCTACGAGCAGTACTTC. Amino acid sequence: CASSRTGTYEQYF.

CDR3 region: CASREGVLSSPLHF. CDR3 sequence (DNA): TGTGCCAGCAGGGAAGGGGTATTGAGTTCACCCCTCCACTTT. The chain employs TRBV11-3 and TRBJ1-6; tentatively, D is TRBD1 (5 bases). The CDR3 covers 14 residues. Germline V CDR1 and CDR2: SGHNT, YENEEA. V lost 6 bases and J 9 bases, leaving 15 bases between the germline ends.

CDR3 coding DNA: TGTGCCAGTCGCCCCCACAGGGCCTTGAACACTGAAGCTTTCTTT. Translated: CASRPHRALNTEAFF. The rearrangement joins TRBV19 to TRBJ1-1; the D gene is possibly TRBD1 (6 bases). In germline, CDR1 is LNHDA, CDR2 SQIVND (reference sequence). The length of the CDR3 is 15 residues. Trimming cost V 8 bases and J 0 bases, with 16 bases left between them.

This chain connects TRBV2 to TRBJ2-7; TRBD1 matches 10 bases. Germline lookup yields CDR1 SNHLY and CDR2 FYNNEI. The length of the CDR3 is 13 residues. After removal of 11 bases from V and 3 bases from J, the junction contained 7 bases not matched to a gene. As DNA, the CDR3 is TGTGCCGGAAGACAGGGGGCTGACTACGAGCAGTACTTC. This codes for CAGRQGADYEQYF.

This chain connects TRBV5-1 to TRBJ1-1; D is unclear. The germline V gene encodes CDR1 SGHRS and CDR2 YFSETQ. The V end lost 4 bases, the J end lost 7 bases, and 11 bases lay between the germline ends. CDR3 length: 12 residues. The CDR3 DNA is TGCGCCAGCAGCCAGTGGGGAGGTGAAGCTTTCTTT. Translation: CASSQWGGEAFF.

This clone was seen more than once but under ten times. The chain carries TRBV28 and TRBJ1-2; D unclear. The CDR3 length is 20 residues. Germline V CDR1 and CDR2: MDHEN, SYDVKM. V was shortened by 7 bases and J by 0 bases, with 30 bases between the two germline ends. Written as DNA, the CDR3 is TGTGCCAGCACCGACGACTTGACCACCGGGTTGGCGAGGACTAACTATGGCTACACCTTC. Its translation is CASTDDLTTGLARTNYGYTF.

This clone was counted a single time. This chain uses TRBV7-2 with TRBJ2-7, with 10 bases identical to TRBD2. CDR1 and CDR2 from the germline V gene are SGHTA and FQGNSA. The J segment lost 6 bases and the V segment lost 4 bases, leaving 3 bases of the junction unmatched. This CDR3 is built from 13 residues. The CDR3 sequence: CASSSSGGAEQYF. CDR3 nucleotide sequence: TGTGCCAGCAGCTCTAGCGGGGGCGCCGAGCAGTACTTC.

This rearrangement joins TRBV6-6 to TRBJ2-7; 8 bases are shared with TRBD2. V dropped 4 bases and J dropped 3; count of bases not matched to a gene: 5. CDR3 length: 14 amino acids. Germline V gives CDR1 MNHNY, CDR2 SVGAGI (reference sequence). The CDR3 is CASSLTGTSYEQYF. The CDR3 nucleotides read TGTGCCAGCAGTTTAACCGGGACTAGCTACGAGCAGTACTTC.

The chain combines TRBV18 with TRBJ2-1, with unresolved D. Germline lookup yields CDR1 KGHSH and CDR2 LQKENI. The CDR3 contains 15 residues. Trimming removed 2 bases at V and 0 bases at J, with 8 bases between. CDR3 sequence: CASSPSSDSYNEQFF. As DNA, the CDR3 is TGTGCCAGCTCACCATCGTCAGACTCCTACAATGAGCAGTTCTTC.

The chain has TRBV18 and TRBJ2-5; perhaps TRBD2 as D (5 bases). The CDR3 is made up of 15 amino acids. The germline CDR1 and CDR2 sequences are KGHSH and LQKENI. V lost 4 bases and J lost 5, with 17 bases in between. CDR3 bases: TGTGCCAGCTCACTTCGACCAAACCCGGGGGAGACCCAGTACTTC. Translating gives CASSLRPNPGETQYF.

The chain links TRBV2 to TRBJ2-1; 8 nucleotides match TRBD2. Germline CDR1 and CDR2: SNHLY and FYNNEI. V was pared by 4 bases and J by 7 bases, with 9 bases of the junction left unmatched. The CDR3 extends over 15 amino acids. CDR3 loop: CASSAQGLVANEQFF. For the CDR3, the DNA is TGTGCCAGCAGTGCCCAGGGACTAGTGGCAAATGAGCAGTTCTTC.